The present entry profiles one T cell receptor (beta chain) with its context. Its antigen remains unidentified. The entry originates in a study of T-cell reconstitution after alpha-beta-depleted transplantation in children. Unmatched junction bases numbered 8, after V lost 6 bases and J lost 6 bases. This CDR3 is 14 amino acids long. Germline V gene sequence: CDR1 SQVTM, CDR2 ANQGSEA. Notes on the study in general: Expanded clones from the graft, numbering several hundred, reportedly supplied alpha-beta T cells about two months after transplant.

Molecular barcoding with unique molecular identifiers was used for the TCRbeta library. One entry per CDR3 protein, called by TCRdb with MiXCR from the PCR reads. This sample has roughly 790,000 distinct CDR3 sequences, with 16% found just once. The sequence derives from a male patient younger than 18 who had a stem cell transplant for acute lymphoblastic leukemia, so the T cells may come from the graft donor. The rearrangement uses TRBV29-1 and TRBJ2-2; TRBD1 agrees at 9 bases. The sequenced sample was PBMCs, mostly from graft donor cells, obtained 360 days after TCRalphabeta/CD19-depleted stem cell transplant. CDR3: CSVAGTGKAGELFF. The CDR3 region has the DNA TGCAGCGTCGCCGGGACAGGGAAGGCCGGGGAGCTGTTTTTT.